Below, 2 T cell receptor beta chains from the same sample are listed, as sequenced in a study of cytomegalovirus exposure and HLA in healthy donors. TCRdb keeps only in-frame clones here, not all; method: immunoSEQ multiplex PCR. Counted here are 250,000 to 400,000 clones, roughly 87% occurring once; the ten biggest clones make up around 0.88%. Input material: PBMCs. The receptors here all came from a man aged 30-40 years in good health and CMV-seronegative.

CDR3 region: CASRQLGQAYEQYF. CDR3 DNA sequence: TGTGCCAGCAGGCAACTGGGACAGGCCTACGAGCAGTACTTC. The rearrangement links TRBV6-1 to TRBJ2-7; 8 bases align to TRBD1. The CDR3 spans 14 residues. Germline CDR1 is MNHNS and CDR2 is SASEGT. J gave up 2 bases and V 6 bases, and 6 bases lay outside the gene matches.

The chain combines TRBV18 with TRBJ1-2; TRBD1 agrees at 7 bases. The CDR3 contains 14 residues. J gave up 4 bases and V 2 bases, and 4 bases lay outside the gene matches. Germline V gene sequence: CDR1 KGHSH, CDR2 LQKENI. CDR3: CASSPGGGGYGYTF. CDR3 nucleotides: TGTGCCAGCTCACCAGGAGGGGGCGGCTATGGCTACACCTTC. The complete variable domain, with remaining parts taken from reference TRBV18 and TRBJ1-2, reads NAGVMQNPRHLVRRRGQEARLRCSPMKGHSHVYWYRQLPEEGLKFMVYLQKENIIDESGMPKERFSAEFPKEGPSILRIQQVVRGDSAAYFCASSPGGGGYGYTFGSGTRLTVV.